These T cell receptor beta chains were read from a single sample in a study of post-analysis software for immune sequencing data. TCRdb reanalysed the PCR reads using MiXCR and keeps one entry per CDR3 protein. The sample carries about 770,000 distinct CDR3 sequences, approximately 44% recorded once. The material sequenced was blood. These receptors originate from a girl aged 10 to 17 with multiple sclerosis. Each CDR3 is given with its conserved first and last residue. Fields, in order: V gene, J gene, CDR3 protein.

V: TRBV6-1
J: TRBJ1-4
CDR3: CASSEVDRANEKLFF

V: TRBV15
J: TRBJ2-5
CDR3: CATSRALLGQETQYF

V: TRBV20-1
J: TRBJ2-7
CDR3: CSARRTGAYEQYF

V: TRBV7-9
J: TRBJ2-7
CDR3: CASSPLTSGSAEGNEQYF

V: TRBV6-5
J: TRBJ2-5
CDR3: CASSYSGTGKETQYF

V: TRBV9
J: TRBJ1-1
CDR3: CASSGETEAFF

V: TRBV14
J: TRBJ1-2
CDR3: CASSLRQGEGYGYTF

V: TRBV10-1
J: TRBJ1-5
CDR3: CASGGTEAYSNQPQHF

V: TRBV27
J: TRBJ2-7
CDR3: CASSGIGSYEQYF

V: TRBV28
J: TRBJ2-7
CDR3: CASSLWFYEQYF

V: TRBV20-1
J: TRBJ2-1
CDR3: CSARTGSVYNEQFF

V: TRBV20-1
J: TRBJ2-7
CDR3: CSARDTDREYEQYF

V: TRBV12-3/TRBV12-4
J: TRBJ1-6
CDR3: CASTPGQGNSPLHF

V: TRBV20-1
J: TRBJ2-7
CDR3: CSANDRGHYEQYF

V: TRBV3-1
J: TRBJ2-1
CDR3: CASSQDVLASNEQFF

V: TRBV24-1
J: TRBJ2-3
CDR3: CATSDLIRGDEDTQYF

V: TRBV5-1
J: TRBJ2-3
CDR3: CTSSWRSGTSGRTDTQYF

V: TRBV5-1
J: TRBJ2-7
CDR3: CASSLAAGAKRDEQYF

V: TRBV28
J: TRBJ1-1
CDR3: CASTLSSEAFF

V: TRBV5-6
J: TRBJ2-3
CDR3: CASSVRRLTSTDTQYF

V: TRBV7-3
J: TRBJ2-1
CDR3: CASSLFSFGLAGFSEQFF

V: TRBV29-1
J: TRBJ1-4
CDR3: CSARQGREKLFF

V: TRBV7-2
J: TRBJ2-5
CDR3: CASSPGPNQETQYF

V: TRBV7-9
J: TRBJ2-1
CDR3: CASTQGGQAYNEQFF

V: TRBV20-1
J: TRBJ1-1
CDR3: CSANTYTEAFF

V: TRBV30
J: TRBJ1-1
CDR3: CAWSSGRTEAFF

V: TRBV6-2/TRBV6-3
J: TRBJ2-1
CDR3: CASSYVSARDNEQFF

V: TRBV3-1
J: TRBJ2-1
CDR3: CASSQNLGVGDNEQFF